The rows below give T cell receptor beta chains drawn from one sample of a study of T cell responses to AZD1222 COVID-19 vaccine. Assay used: immunoSEQ multiplex PCR; TCRdb lists only in-frame clones, some missing. The data show under 200,000 clones, approximately 87% seen once. Material: peripheral blood, obtained 28 days after the second AZD1222 dose. The receptors come from an adult who received the AZD1222 COVID-19 vaccine. CDR3s include the opening cysteine and the closing phenylalanine or tryptophan. D genes are given only for firm matches.

j_call,v_call,d_call,cdr3_aa,cdr3_nt
TRBJ1-1,TRBV9,TRBD1,CASSANGQGNTEAFF,TGTGCCAGCAGCGCGAACGGACAGGGGAACACTGAAGCTTTCTTT
TRBJ1-5,TRBV4-2,NA,CASSQGGKTVDQPQHF,TGTGCCAGCAGCCAAGGTGGGAAGACGGTGGATCAGCCCCAGCATTTT
TRBJ2-7,TRBV19,NA,CATAISSYEQYF,TGTGCCACGGCAATCAGCTCCTACGAGCAGTACTTC
TRBJ2-7,TRBV30,TRBD1,CAFGQGAGQYF,TGTGCCTTCGGACAGGGGGCAGGTCAGTACTTC
TRBJ2-7,TRBV19,NA,CASSSFAADSYEQYF,TGTGCCAGTAGTAGTTTCGCGGCAGACTCCTACGAGCAGTACTTC
TRBJ2-7,TRBV15,NA,CATGQAEPSYEQYF,TGTGCCACCGGGCAGGCTGAACCCTCCTACGAGCAGTACTTC
TRBJ1-2,TRBV5-1,NA,CASSLPDSPYYGYTF,TGCGCCAGCAGCCTACCCGACAGTCCATACTATGGCTACACCTTC
TRBJ2-7,TRBV6-5,TRBD1,CASSVADRGEQYF,TGTGCCAGCAGCGTGGCCGACAGGGGAGAGCAGTACTTC
TRBJ2-5,TRBV5-1,NA,CASVTGETWETQYF,TGCGCCAGCGTCACGGGGGAGACCTGGGAGACCCAGTACTTC
TRBJ1-2,TRBV12-3/TRBV12-4,NA,CASYRLGYGYTF,TGTGCCAGCTACCGGTTAGGCTATGGCTACACCTTC
TRBJ2-3,TRBV27,NA,CASRRSLWADTQYF,TGTGCCAGCAGGAGGAGTTTGTGGGCAGATACGCAGTATTTT
TRBJ1-2,TRBV9,NA,CASSYTTTTNYGYTF,TGTGCCAGCAGCTACACAACGACCACTAACTATGGCTACACCTTC